This TCR beta chain was documented in a study of early T cells in non-severe SARS-CoV-2 infection. At the level of the study: Bulk RNA from unsorted whole blood was sequenced; chains were unpaired. General study results and limits: VDJdb matching favored anti-spike CD8 responses, missing private and CD4 specificities.

One entry per CDR3 protein, called by TCRdb with MiXCR from the 5' RACE reads. The repertoire holds about 68,000 distinct CDR3 sequences, with around 9.9% as singletons. The V gene lost 2 bases and the J gene lost 4 bases, with 5 bases spanning the gap. Germline CDR1 MDHEN, CDR2 SYDVKM. CDR3 length: 12 residues. This clonotype has ten or more counts. Its antigen is currently unknown. The chain carries TRBV28 and TRBJ1-2; D unclear. The receptor's source is an adult who was a healthcare worker with PCR-confirmed SARS-CoV-2 infection or an uninfected control (not recorded which). Material for sequencing was whole blood. The CDR3 bases are TGTGCCAGCAGTTTACGGCTCTATGGCTACACCTTC. This translates into CASSLRLYGYTF.